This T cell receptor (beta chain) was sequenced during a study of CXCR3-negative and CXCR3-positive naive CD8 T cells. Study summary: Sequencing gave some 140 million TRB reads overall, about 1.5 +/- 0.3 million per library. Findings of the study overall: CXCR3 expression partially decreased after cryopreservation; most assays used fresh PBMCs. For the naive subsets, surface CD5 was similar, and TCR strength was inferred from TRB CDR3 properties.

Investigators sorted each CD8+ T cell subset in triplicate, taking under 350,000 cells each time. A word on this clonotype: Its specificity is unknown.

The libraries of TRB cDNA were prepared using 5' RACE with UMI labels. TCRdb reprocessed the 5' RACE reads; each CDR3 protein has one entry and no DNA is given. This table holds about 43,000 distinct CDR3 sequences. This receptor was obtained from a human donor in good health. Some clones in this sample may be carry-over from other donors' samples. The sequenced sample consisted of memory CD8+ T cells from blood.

This CDR3 is CASTTPYNEQFF. The V gene is TRBV28, the J gene TRBJ2-1. The CDR3 is made up of 12 amino acids. CDR1 MDHEN and CDR2 SYDVKM come from the germline V gene.